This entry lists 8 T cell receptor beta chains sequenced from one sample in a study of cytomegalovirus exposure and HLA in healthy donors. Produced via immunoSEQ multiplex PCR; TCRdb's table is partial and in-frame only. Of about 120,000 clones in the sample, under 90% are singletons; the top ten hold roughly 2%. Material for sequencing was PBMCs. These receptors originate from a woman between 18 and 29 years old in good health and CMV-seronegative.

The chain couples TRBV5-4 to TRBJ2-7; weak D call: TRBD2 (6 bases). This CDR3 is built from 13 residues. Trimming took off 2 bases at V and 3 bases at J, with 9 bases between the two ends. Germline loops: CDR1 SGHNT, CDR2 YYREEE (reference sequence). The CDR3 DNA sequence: TGTGCCAGCAGCTTTTGGGGGGTCTACGAGCAGTACTTC. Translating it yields CASSFWGVYEQYF.

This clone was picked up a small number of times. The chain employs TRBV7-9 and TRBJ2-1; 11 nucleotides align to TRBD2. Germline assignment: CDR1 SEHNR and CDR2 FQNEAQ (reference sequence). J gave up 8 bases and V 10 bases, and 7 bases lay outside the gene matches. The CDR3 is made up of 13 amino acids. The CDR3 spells CATGTSGDHEQFF. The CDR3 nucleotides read TGTGCCACGGGGACTAGCGGAGACCATGAGCAGTTCTTC. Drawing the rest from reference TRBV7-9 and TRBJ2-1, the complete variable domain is DTGVSQNPRHKITKRGQNVTFRCDPISEHNRLYWYRQTLGQGPEFLTYFQNEAQLEKSRLLSDRFSAERPKGSFSTLEIQRTEQGDSAMYLCATGTSGDHEQFFGPGTRLTVL.

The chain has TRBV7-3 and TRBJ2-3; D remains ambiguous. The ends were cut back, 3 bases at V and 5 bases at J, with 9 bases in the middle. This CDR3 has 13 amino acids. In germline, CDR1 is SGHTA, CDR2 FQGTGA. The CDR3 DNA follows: TGTGCCAGCAGCTTCCGAGTTGTAGATACGCAGTATTTT. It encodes CASSFRVVDTQYF. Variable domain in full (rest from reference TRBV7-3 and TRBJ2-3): GAGVSQTPSNKVTEKGKYVELRCDPISGHTALYWYRQSLGQGPEFLIYFQGTGAADDSGLPNDRFFAVRPEGSVSTLKIQRTERGDSAVYLCASSFRVVDTQYFGPGTRLTVL.

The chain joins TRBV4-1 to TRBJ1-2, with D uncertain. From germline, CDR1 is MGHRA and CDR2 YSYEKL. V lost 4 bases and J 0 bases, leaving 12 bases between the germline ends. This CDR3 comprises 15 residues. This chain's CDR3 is CASSLITGANYGYTF. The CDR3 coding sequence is TGCGCCAGCAGCCTAATTACCGGAGCTAACTATGGCTACACCTTC.

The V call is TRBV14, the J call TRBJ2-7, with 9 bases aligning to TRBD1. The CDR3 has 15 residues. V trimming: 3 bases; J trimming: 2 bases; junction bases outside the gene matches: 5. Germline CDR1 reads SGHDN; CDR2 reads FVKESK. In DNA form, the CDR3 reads TGTGCCAGCAGCCACTTTGGGACAGGGACCTACGAGCAGTACTTC. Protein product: CASSHFGTGTYEQYF. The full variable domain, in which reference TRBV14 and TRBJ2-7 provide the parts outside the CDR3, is EAGVTQFPSHSVIEKGQTVTLRCDPISGHDNLYWYRRVMGKEIKFLLHFVKESKQDESGMPNNRFLAERTGGTYSTLKVQPAELEDSGVYFCASSHFGTGTYEQYFGPGTRLTVT.

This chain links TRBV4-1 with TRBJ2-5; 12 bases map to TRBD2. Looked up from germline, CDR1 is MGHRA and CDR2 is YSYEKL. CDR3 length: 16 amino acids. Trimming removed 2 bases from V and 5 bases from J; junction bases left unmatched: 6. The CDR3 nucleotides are TGCGCCAGCAGCCAAACACTAGCGGGAGGTGGGGAGACCCAGTACTTC. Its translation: CASSQTLAGGGETQYF.

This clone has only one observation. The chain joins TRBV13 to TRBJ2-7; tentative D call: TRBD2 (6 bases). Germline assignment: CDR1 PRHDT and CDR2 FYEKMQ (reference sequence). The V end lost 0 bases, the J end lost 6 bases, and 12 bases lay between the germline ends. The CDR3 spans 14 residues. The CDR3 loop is CASSLGTSKSEQYF. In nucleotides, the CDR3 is TGTGCCAGCAGCTTAGGGACTAGTAAAAGCGAGCAGTACTTC.

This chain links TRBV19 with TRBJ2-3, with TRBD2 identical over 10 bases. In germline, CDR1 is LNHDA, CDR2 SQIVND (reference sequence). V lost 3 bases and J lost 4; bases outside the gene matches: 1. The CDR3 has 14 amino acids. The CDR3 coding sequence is TGTGCCAGTAGTATCGGGACTAGCGCAGATACGCAGTATTTT. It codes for CASSIGTSADTQYF. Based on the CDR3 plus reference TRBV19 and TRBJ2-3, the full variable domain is DGGITQSPKYLFRKEGQNVTLSCEQNLNHDAMYWYRQDPGQGLRLIYYSQIVNDFQKGDIAEGYSVSREKKESFPLTVTSAQKNPTAFYLCASSIGTSADTQYFGPGTRLTVL.